The source of this T cell receptor beta chain is a study of radiotherapy plus CTLA-4 blockade in lung cancer. Study background: Among enrolled patients, over 15% responded and 31% achieved disease control.

TCRdb keeps only in-frame clones here, not all; method: immunoSEQ multiplex PCR. This sample has 95,000 to 150,000 clones, with 70% to 90% found just once. Comments on this clone: Its cognate antigen is unknown.

Lung cancer patients with chemo-refractory metastatic non-small-cell disease were given focal radiation plus CTLA-4 blockade with ipilimumab. CDR1 SGHNT and CDR2 YYREEE come from the germline V gene (reference sequence). The CDR3 loop spans 15 amino acids. The ends lost 1 base at V and 7 bases at J; junction bases unmatched: 4. Study conclusions and caveats: Blood saw expansion of tumor-derived TCR clones after radiotherapy plus ipilimumab. Early clone dynamics of blood T cells, plus interferon-beta, reportedly predicted response best.

V usage is TRBV5-4 and J usage is TRBJ1-4, with TRBD1 matching 10 bases. This sequence was found in a human donor with non-small cell lung cancer that progressed on radiotherapy plus ipilimumab. The source material was peripheral blood, sampled from a patient treated with radiotherapy plus ipilimumab. Written as DNA, the CDR3 is TGTGCCAGCAGCTTGTATGGACAGGGGGGTGAAAAACTGTTTTTT. This codes for CASSLYGQGGEKLFF.